Listed below are T cell receptor beta chains from one sample, sequenced in a study of T-cell reconstitution after alpha-beta-depleted transplantation in children. TCRdb redid the calling of the PCR reads with MiXCR, one entry per CDR3 protein. The sample records approximately 630,000 distinct CDR3 sequences, around 14% being singletons. The sequencing used PBMCs, collected before TCRalphabeta/CD19-depleted stem cell transplant. These receptors were collected from a girl aged 2 to 10 with congenital amegakaryocytic thrombocytopenia, due to receive a stem cell transplant. CDR3s leave out the opening cysteine and the closing phenylalanine or tryptophan. Clone size appears in some rows only: once, few, many, or a class for an expanded clone.

few TRBV27 ASSFPGLGQF
many TRBV6-1 ASRLAAQLETQY
. TRBV3-1 ASSQEAVPNTDTQY
many TRBV7-2 ASRVRLAGTHEQY
many TRBV10-3 AISTFGPALGLSNSPLH
. TRBV20-1 SVGTIYNEQF
many TRBV29-1 SVASGTGNQPQH
. TRBV7-6 ASSSAAGVFGELF
many TRBV28 ASSLMRQPQH
. TRBV29-1 SVEQSYEQY
. TRBV25-1 ASSSRLSPYEQY
many TRBV20-1 SARQGNGYGYT
many TRBV20-1 SARSYGRGTDTQY
. TRBV11-2 ASSLVSWAGQSYEQY
. TRBV7-9 ASSLMGNEQY
many TRBV20-1 SASKPGEGAYNEQF
. TRBV7-9 ASSPVVAKNIQY
. TRBV20-1 CASSQWKRSYNEQF
. TRBV3-1 ASSQGRDRQY
. TRBV20-1 SASLLAGASGMVQF
. TRBV28 ASTMTGWGTYEQY
many TRBV5-1 ASSPAGRIYEQF
. TRBV7-9 ASSPPLVDQETQY
many TRBV6-1 ASSHGGRESYNSPLH
few TRBV6-5 ASSYGAGIGEKLF
few TRBV5-1 ASSSYMGTSSYNEQF
many TRBV5-1 ASSLLDNSPLH